This T cell receptor (beta chain) was identified during a study of blood T cell repertoires in COVID-19 (dated by TCRdb to about 2020). About the investigation overall: The collaborator samples originated in the United States, Italy and Spain and spanned the acute and convalescent phases of COVID-19. The prospective study material was composed of cDNA or gDNA derived from T cells, B-cell-depleted T cells, or PBMCs. Subjects who had been exposed to COVID-19, were actively infected with it, or had recovered from it provided the deeply sampled blood TCRbeta repertoires that made up the dataset. The repertoires were made available in a free public database intended to serve as a resource for research on the immune response to SARS-CoV-2. The samples were drawn from the first 160 participants of the ongoing ImmuneRACE study and from over 950 subjects provided by 6 global collaborators. The sample metadata nearly always contained a de-identified subject ID, COVID-19 status, age in years and sex. Where available, HLA class I and class II types were taken from metadata supplied by the sample provider and were not determined by assay-based typing. Study-wide conclusions, independent of this receptor: How much clinical and demographic metadata was included differed by source and by participant, and the metadata was provided uncurated.

The trim is 5 bases for V and 0 bases for J, with a gap of 11 bases between the germline ends. CDR1 is given as SGHTA and CDR2 as FQGNSA, both from the germline V gene. Reading from cysteine to phenylalanine, the CDR3 counts 15 amino acids. The read is trimmed to its CDR3 DNA, 45 bases read in frame from base 1. Collaborating institutions collected whole blood in K2EDTA tubes following their own protocols. Collaborator samples were shipped for TCRbeta analysis as frozen whole blood, isolated PBMCs, or DNA extracted from either sample type. Turning to this clone: What antigen it recognizes has not been identified. Base qualities were left out, and no much larger clone turns up one base away.

TCRbeta CDR3 regions were amplified from genomic DNA by means of the immunoSEQ Assay, a bias-controlled multiplex PCR. The paper's processing steps were these. Nucleated cell counts per sample were estimated from amplification of reference gene primers within the assay. Sequence reads were collapsed and filtered to measure the absolute abundance of every unique TCRbeta CDR3 rearrangement. For each sample, productive Simpson clonality was calculated by taking the square root of Simpson's diversity index across productive rearrangements. Sourced from immuneACCESS, this table was stored by TCRdb with only in-frame sequences that have V and J called. A share of the clones is absent; for the studies checked, an unresolved V gene accounts for under half, and the remainder has no known explanation. For V, J and clone size, that table is used; D and trimming come from the DNA. The sample profile shows fewer than 85,000 clones; roughly nine tenths of them were found once. About 9.6% of the sample belongs to the ten largest clones.

The V and J genes are TRBV7-2 and TRBJ1-5, with no confidently assigned D gene. Sequences were obtained from peripheral blood. The sequence derives from a human donor in a cohort sampled during active COVID-19. In nucleotides, the sequence is TGTGCCAGCAGCCTTCGGGGAAATAGCAATCAGCCCCAGCATTTT. This translates into CASSLRGNSNQPQHF.